Reported below is one TCR beta chain. The cohort comprised adults aged 18 to 89 years residing in some 24 US areas. Researchers sorted participants into cohorts using their self-reported clinical history. The data stem from a study of blood T cell repertoires in COVID-19. Looking at the study overall: From the United States, Italy and Spain came samples of acute and convalescent COVID-19.

With V trimmed by 6 bases and J by 6 bases, 6 bases remained unmatched. CDR1 and CDR2 (germline): MNHEY, SVGEGT. CDR3 length equals 14 residues. In the original analysis: Reference gene primer amplification in the assay estimated nucleated cell counts. Assay used: immunoSEQ multiplex PCR; TCRdb lists only in-frame clones, some missing. V, J and clone size are those of that table, while D and trimming were read from the DNA. The sample carries approximately 200,000 clones, about 86% recorded once. The source is a man aged 35 to 55 who had recovered from COVID-19. The chain recombines TRBV6-2 or TRBV6-3 with TRBJ1-5; 9 nucleotides line up with TRBD1. Sequencing used PBMCs or T cells enriched from blood (not recorded which). CDR3 sequence reads: CASSHGQGSQPQHF. The CDR3 nucleotides read TGTGCCAGCAGCCACGGACAGGGGAGTCAGCCCCAGCATTTT.